Shown below are 19 T cell receptor beta chains from a single sample sequenced in a study of brain T cells in children with intractable seizures (dated by TCRdb to 2020 to 2023). The receptor library was made with the immunoSEQ multiplex PCR assay. This immuneACCESS table, as held by TCRdb, lists in-frame sequences with V and J called but not all clones. Of the missing ones, under half trace to an unresolved V gene in checked studies; the others have no known cause. The sample contains thousands of clones, 73% of them found a single time. The ten largest clones add up to approximately 10% of the sample. The intended sense of this specimen's time point label: resected brain tissue, or blood drawn just prior to surgery. The surgery cases with the highest brain T cell transcript signatures were chosen for TCR beta chain sequencing of brain tissue, and also of blood when blood was available. Sequences were derived from resected brain tissue, sampled at surgery. All receptors come from a boy in the first two years of life with tuberous sclerosis and intractable seizures.

The chain carries TRBV6-1 and TRBJ1-5, with 7 positions matching TRBD1. J was trimmed by 3 bases and V by 4 bases; bases with no gene match: 9. The germline gives CDR1 MNHNS, CDR2 SASEGT. The CDR3 spans 16 residues. The CDR3 region has the DNA TGTGCCAGCAGTGGAAACTCCGGGACAGTCAATCAGCCCCAGCATTTT. Its protein product is CASSGNSGTVNQPQHF.

The chain recombines TRBV5-1 with TRBJ2-1; D is unclear. CDR1 is SGHRS and CDR2 is YFSETQ in the germline V gene. The CDR3 is 15 amino acids. Trimming removed 0 bases at V and 0 bases at J, with 7 bases between. Here the CDR3 reads CASSLDQSSYNEQFF. The CDR3 DNA reads as TGCGCCAGCAGCTTGGACCAGAGCTCCTACAATGAGCAGTTCTTC.

The chain is built from TRBV29-1 and TRBJ2-7, with TRBD1 matching 9 bases. Looked up from germline, CDR1 is SQVTM and CDR2 is ANQGSEA. The V segment lost 0 bases and the J segment 3 bases; nucleotides outside the gene matches: 3. The CDR3 has 14 residues. The CDR3 loop is CSVEDPTGGYEQYF. DNA for the CDR3: TGCAGCGTTGAAGACCCGACAGGGGGCTACGAGCAGTACTTC.

The rearrangement joins TRBV13 to TRBJ2-7, with 9 nucleotides matching TRBD2. CDR3 length: 14 amino acids. V shed 5 bases and J 2 bases; nucleotides not matched to a gene: 4. CDR1 and CDR2 from the germline V gene are PRHDT and FYEKMQ (reference sequence). CDR3 bases: TGTGCCAGCAGCGAGACTAGCGGCCCCTACGAGCAGTACTTC. Protein product: CASSETSGPYEQYF.

This clone is labeled as medium-sized. The genes are TRBV6-1 and TRBJ1-2; no definite D call. V shed 11 bases and J shed 6 bases, with 13 bases lying between them. In germline, CDR1 is MNHNS, CDR2 SASEGT. The CDR3 totals 11 residues. The CDR3 loop reads CAYRGIDGYTF. CDR3 sequence (DNA): TGTGCCTACAGAGGGATAGATGGCTACACCTTC.

The chain is built from TRBV6-2 or TRBV6-3 and TRBJ1-5, with 7 bases that match TRBD1. The germline V gene has CDR1 MNHEY and CDR2 SVGEGT. V was pared by 6 bases and J by 1 base, with 9 bases of the junction left unmatched. The CDR3 totals 16 residues. CDR3 amino acids: CASSKTTGRSNQPQHF. The CDR3 nucleotides are TGTGCCAGCAGCAAAACGACAGGGCGGAGCAATCAGCCCCAGCATTTT.

The CDR3 nucleotides read TGCAGCGGCCGCCAGGGGTACCAAGAGACCCAGTACTTC. Translated, it gives CSGRQGYQETQYF. The chain couples TRBV29-1 to TRBJ2-5; maybe TRBD1 (6 bases). CDR1 and CDR2 from the germline V gene are SQVTM and ANQGSEA. The CDR3 extends over 13 amino acids. V was shortened by 7 bases and J by 0 bases, with 12 bases between the two germline ends.

This clone is a singleton in its sample. CDR3 DNA sequence: TGTGCCAGCAGTTACGGCCCGCAGTTCTTC. Its translation: CASSYGPQFF. The rearrangement joins TRBV6-6 to TRBJ2-1; D unresolved. Germline V gene sequence: CDR1 MNHNY, CDR2 SVGAGI (reference sequence). The CDR3 contains 10 residues. V lost 2 bases to trimming and J lost 12 bases, with 5 bases between them.

The chain employs TRBV27 and TRBJ2-1; 11 positions agree with TRBD2. CDR3 length: 14 residues. Losses at the gene ends were 8 bases for V and 9 bases for J; bases not matched to a gene: 9. From germline, CDR1 is MNHEY and CDR2 SMNVEV (reference sequence). CDR3 nucleotide sequence: TGTGCCAGCTCATGGCTAGCGGGGGGCGGTGAGCAGTTCTTC. This sequence encodes CASSWLAGGGEQFF.

The CDR3 sequence is CASRGFSGRAEETQYF. The CDR3, as DNA: TGTGCCAGCAGGGGCTTTAGCGGGAGGGCCGAAGAGACCCAGTACTTC. The V gene is TRBV2, the J gene TRBJ2-5, with TRBD2 matching 11 bases. The CDR3 length is 16 residues. Germline V CDR1 and CDR2: SNHLY, FYNNEI. J gave up 3 bases and V 6 bases, and 9 bases lay outside the gene matches.

This chain connects TRBV15 to TRBJ2-7, with TRBD1 as a possible D gene (5 bases). V was cut by 0 bases and J by 2 bases, with 8 bases left in between. The CDR3 has 14 residues. Germline V CDR1 and CDR2: LNHNV, YYDKDF (reference sequence). This CDR3 reads CATSREKGPYEQYF. The CDR3 DNA follows: TGTGCCACCAGCAGAGAGAAGGGGCCCTACGAGCAGTACTTC.

The chain is built from TRBV7-2 and TRBJ2-5, with no clear D. This CDR3 is built from 14 residues. Germline CDR1 is SGHTA and CDR2 is FQGNSA. V shed 2 bases and J shed 5 bases, with 12 bases lying between them. Here the CDR3 reads CASSLSRVLETQYF. CDR3 DNA: TGTGCCAGCAGCTTATCTCGCGTCTTGGAGACCCAGTACTTC.

Within the sample, this clone is medium-sized. The chain combines TRBV6-6 with TRBJ1-2; D not resolved. The germline CDR1 and CDR2 sequences are MNHNY and SVGAGI (reference sequence). CDR3 length: 11 amino acids. The V end lost 10 bases, the J end lost 4 bases, and 10 bases lay between the germline ends. The CDR3 protein is CAIRLVYGYTF. CDR3 sequence (DNA): TGTGCCATCCGACTGGTCTATGGCTACACCTTC.

The chain combines TRBV5-4 with TRBJ2-3; TRBD2 agrees at 9 bases. J lost 1 base, V lost 3 bases, and 6 bases had no gene match. Per the germline V gene, CDR1 is SGHNT and CDR2 is YYREEE (reference sequence). The CDR3 runs to 16 residues. CDR3 amino acids: CASSYSGSSRTDTQYF. The CDR3 DNA reads TGTGCCAGCAGCTATAGCGGGAGTTCTCGCACAGATACGCAGTATTTT.

This rearrangement joins TRBV13 to TRBJ2-7, with D tentatively TRBD2 (5 bases). Trimming took off 3 bases at V and 7 bases at J, with 13 bases between the two ends. The CDR3 is 13 amino acids. Germline V lookup: CDR1 PRHDT, CDR2 FYEKMQ (reference sequence). The CDR3 DNA is TGTGCCAGCAGCTTGGGGAGCTTGGGTGAGCAGTACTTC. It codes for CASSLGSLGEQYF.

The rearrangement joins TRBV5-1 to TRBJ1-1, with 7 bases fitting TRBD1. Germline-derived CDR1 and CDR2 are SGHRS and YFSETQ. Trimming took 4 bases from V and 5 from J; bases not matched to a gene: 5. The CDR3 loop spans 13 amino acids. The CDR3 DNA reads TGCGCCAGCAGCCCAGGGGGAGGGACTGAAGCTTTCTTT. Residues: CASSPGGGTEAFF.

The V and J genes are TRBV7-2 and TRBJ1-1, with 10 positions matching TRBD1. The CDR3 covers 15 residues. Germline V CDR1 and CDR2: SGHTA, FQGNSA. The ends lost 2 bases at V and 4 bases at J; junction bases unmatched: 4. The CDR3 sequence: CASSLHGDRGTEAFF. CDR3 sequence (DNA): TGTGCCAGCAGCTTACATGGGGACAGGGGCACTGAAGCTTTCTTT.

The chain couples TRBV4-2 to TRBJ1-2; D is ambiguous. CDR3 size: 12 residues. The V end was cut by 4 bases, the J end by 8 bases, with 11 bases between. Germline V lookup: CDR1 LGHNA, CDR2 YNFKEQ. The CDR3 reads CASSRVDEGYTF. The CDR3 DNA reads as TGTGCCAGCAGCCGAGTCGACGAGGGCTACACCTTC.

The V and J genes are TRBV6-6 and TRBJ1-2; D might be TRBD1 (5 bases). The V gene lost 10 bases and the J gene lost 4 bases, with 10 bases spanning the gap. The CDR3 extends over 11 amino acids. The germline V gene encodes CDR1 MNHNY and CDR2 SVGAGI (reference sequence). CDR3 DNA sequence: TGTGCCATCAGGGTTATCTATGGCTACACCTTC. This translates into CAIRVIYGYTF.